This T cell receptor (beta chain) was retrieved from a study of T cells in Graves' hyperthyroidism and ophthalmopathy. Hyperthyroidism in the patients, aged 18 to 65, was newly diagnosed and under 2 months in duration. It was roughly 10 ml of fresh peripheral blood that supplied the PBMCs. Regions amplified from RNA transcripts were the TCR beta CDR3 regions. Using the HTBI primer set, a first-round RT-PCR was run on the TCR CDR3. MiXCR, applied by TCRdb to the multiplex PCR reads, yields one record per CDR3 protein. The data hold about 360,000 distinct CDR3 sequences, with roughly 13% observed a single time. The V and J ends lost 6 bases and 5 bases respectively, with 23 bases between them. The germline V gene encodes CDR1 DFQATT and CDR2 SNEGSKA (reference sequence). The length of the CDR3 is 15 residues. Many counts were recorded for this clonotype.

The chain employs TRBV20-1 and TRBJ2-7; D is perhaps TRBD1 or TRBD2 (5 bases each). Sequenced: blood. The sequence was collected from a woman between 18 and 29 years old with Graves' hyperthyroidism. Here the CDR3 reads CSAVITPGTGHEQYF. The CDR3 DNA reads TGCAGTGCCGTCATAACACCGGGGACGGGGCACGAGCAGTACTTC.